A selection of T cell receptor beta chains follows, all from one sample in a study of cytomegalovirus exposure and HLA in healthy donors. Profiled with immunoSEQ multiplex PCR; TCRdb holds only in-frame clones, not every one. The sample consists of 84,000 or so clones, around 73% of them appearing once. The sequenced sample consisted of PBMCs. These receptors all come from a middle-aged man in good health and CMV-seronegative. Each CDR3 is given with its conserved first and last residue. A D gene is named only where the DNA matches it firmly. Clone size is not always given. Where it is, it says once, few, many or a class for expanded clones.

size	V	J	D	CDR3	DNA
.	TRBV9	TRBJ2-3	TRBD2	CASSVVPSGGARGDTQYF	TGTGCCAGCAGCGTAGTACCTAGCGGGGGGGCCCGTGGAGATACGCAGTATTTT
.	TRBV10-2	TRBJ1-5	.	CASSPGRNQPQHF	TGCGCCAGCAGTCCAGGTCGGAATCAGCCCCAGCATTTT
.	TRBV12-5	TRBJ2-3	.	CASGLATGKGTDTQYF	TGTGCTAGTGGTTTGGCCACAGGGAAAGGAACAGATACGCAGTATTTT
.	TRBV7-6	TRBJ2-1	.	CASSPEMAGNEQFF	TGTGCCAGCAGCCCAGAAATGGCGGGAAATGAGCAGTTCTTC
.	TRBV6-1	TRBJ1-6	TRBD1	CASGAGGYNSPLHF	TGTGCCAGCGGGGCAGGGGGGTATAATTCACCCCTCCACTTT
once	TRBV28	TRBJ1-2	.	CASGVTEINYGYTF	TGTGCCAGCGGGGTGACAGAAATTAACTATGGCTACACCTTC
few	TRBV7-3	TRBJ2-1	TRBD2	CASSLELAAYNEQFF	TGTGCCAGCAGCTTAGAGCTAGCGGCTTACAATGAGCAGTTCTTC
few	TRBV5-6	TRBJ1-4	TRBD1	CASSTGTGLEKLFF	TGTGCCAGCAGCACCGGGACAGGTCTTGAAAAACTGTTTTTT
.	TRBV4-3	TRBJ2-7	.	CASSQVGRSSYEQYF	TGCGCCAGCAGCCAAGTGGGGAGGAGCTCCTACGAGCAGTACTTC
.	TRBV10-2	TRBJ2-2	.	CASSEGASGELFF	TGCGCCAGCAGTGAGGGGGCAAGCGGGGAGCTGTTTTTT
.	TRBV19	TRBJ1-2	TRBD1	CASSIGGQALNYGYTF	TGTGCCAGTAGTATAGGTGGACAGGCTCTAAACTATGGCTACACCTTC
.	TRBV6-1	TRBJ2-1	TRBD1	CASSESGTGARNEQFF	TGTGCCAGCAGTGAATCAGGGACAGGGGCGAGGAATGAGCAGTTCTTC
.	TRBV7-2	TRBJ2-1	TRBD2	CASTLTSRSNEQFF	TGTGCCAGCACCTTGACTAGCCGCTCCAATGAGCAGTTCTTC
few	TRBV6-6	TRBJ2-5	TRBD2	CASSYGTSGLGTQYF	TGTGCCAGCAGTTACGGGACTAGCGGTTTGGGGACCCAGTACTTC
.	TRBV12-5	TRBJ2-5	TRBD2	CASGLPSEGQRGETQYF	TGTGCTAGTGGTTTGCCCTCGGAAGGGCAGCGGGGAGAGACCCAGTACTTC
once	TRBV9	TRBJ1-1	TRBD1	CASSAQGTEAFF	TGTGCCAGCAGCGCACAGGGGACTGAAGCTTTCTTT
.	TRBV11-2	TRBJ1-6	TRBD1	CASSLGGQVFF	TGTGCCAGCAGCTTAGGGGGACAGGTTTTCTTT
.	TRBV7-9	TRBJ2-7	TRBD1	CASSRPGQGVEQYF	TGTGCCAGCAGCAGACCGGGACAGGGCGTAGAGCAGTACTTC
.	TRBV19	TRBJ1-5	TRBD1	CASGRDRDKPQHF	TGTGCCAGTGGGAGGGACAGGGACAAGCCCCAGCATTTT
.	TRBV6-5	TRBJ2-3	.	CASSYSNTRTDTQYF	TGTGCCAGCAGTTACTCGAACACCCGCACAGATACGCAGTATTTT
few	TRBV30	TRBJ1-6	.	CAWRTAGNSPLHF	TGTGCCTGGAGAACGGCAGGGAATTCACCCCTCCACTTT
.	TRBV6-5	TRBJ2-2	.	CASSDRPQDGELFF	TGTGCCAGCAGTGACAGACCCCAGGACGGGGAGCTGTTTTTT
.	TRBV15	TRBJ1-4	TRBD1	CATSRAGTGNEKLFF	TGTGCCACCAGCAGAGCCGGGACAGGGAATGAAAAACTGTTTTTT
.	TRBV15	TRBJ2-2	.	CATSRGTASAGELFF	TGTGCCACCAGCAGGGGGACAGCTAGCGCCGGGGAGCTGTTTTTT
few	TRBV2	TRBJ1-2	TRBD1	CASQKGTVGYTF	TGTGCCAGCCAGAAAGGGACAGTCGGCTACACCTTC
.	TRBV10-3	TRBJ2-3	TRBD2	CAISTGTSGTDTQYF	TGTGCCATCAGTACCGGGACTAGCGGCACAGATACGCAGTATTTT
once	TRBV5-1	TRBJ2-7	.	CASSLEQGYEQYF	TGCGCCAGCAGCTTGGAGCAGGGCTACGAGCAGTACTTC
.	TRBV10-3	TRBJ2-5	TRBD2	CAISDGGAVETQYF	TGTGCCATCAGTGACGGGGGGGCCGTGGAGACCCAGTACTTC
once	TRBV7-3	TRBJ2-3	.	CASSLRGSTDTQYF	TGTGCCAGCAGCTTAAGAGGGAGCACAGATACGCAGTATTTT
.	TRBV7-9	TRBJ1-4	.	CASSGPKIEKLFF	TGTGCCAGCAGCGGGCCCAAAATCGAAAAACTGTTTTTT
.	TRBV2	TRBJ1-2	.	CASRQGNYGYTF	TGTGCCAGCCGGCAGGGGAACTATGGCTACACCTTC
.	TRBV2	TRBJ1-2	.	CASSARGEGHGYTF	TGTGCCAGCAGCGCCCGTGGTGAGGGCCATGGCTACACCTTC
few	TRBV27	TRBJ1-1	.	CASSPRSGSEAFF	TGTGCCAGCAGTCCTCGGTCGGGGTCTGAAGCTTTCTTT
.	TRBV7-2	TRBJ1-4	TRBD1	CASSSNSGTVNEKLFF	TGTGCCAGCAGCTCAAACTCCGGGACAGTAAATGAAAAACTGTTTTTT
.	TRBV30	TRBJ1-4	.	CAWSGRGSGNEKLFF	TGTGCCTGGAGTGGGAGGGGCAGTGGGAATGAAAAACTGTTTTTT
.	TRBV1	TRBJ1-2	.	CTSSQDSSVGQPAYGYTF	TGCACCAGCAGCCAAGATTCCTCGGTCGGACAGCCTGCCTATGGCTACACCTTC
.	TRBV15	TRBJ1-2	TRBD1	CATSRETVGTAHGYTF	TGTGCCACCAGCAGAGAAACCGTCGGGACAGCCCATGGCTACACCTTC
.	TRBV7-6	TRBJ2-1	.	CASSPPQANEQFF	TGTGCCAGCAGCCCTCCTCAGGCCAATGAGCAGTTCTTC